Each of the 21 T cell receptor beta chains below was sequenced from the same sample in a study of T cells expressing NK-cell markers (dated by TCRdb to 2020 to 2022). Receptor amplification or capture employed 5' RACE. Sequencing was carried out with an Illumina HiSeq 2000. Each CDR3 protein sequence appears as one entry after TCRdb reprocessed the reads, and no DNA is included. This sample's table contains about 410,000 distinct CDR3 sequences. The top ten clonotypes cover around 10% of the sample. Sequencing was carried out using blood T cells: a sorted CD56 or NKG2C T cell subset, CD4+ or CD8+ T cells, or bulk PBMC T cells (not recorded which). These receptor sequences come from a woman between 45 and 65 years old in good health. Donor details come from another sample of the same person, matched by shared clones.

The chain joins TRBV12-3 or TRBV12-4 to TRBJ2-5. This CDR3 is built from 14 residues. The CDR3 sequence is CASRIASIGETQYF.

This chain uses TRBV5-1 with TRBJ2-3; TCRdb lists TRBD2, though no DNA is available to test this call. The CDR3 is 14 residues long. Germline CDR1 is SGHRS and CDR2 is YFSETQ. The chain's CDR3 is CASGLAGVADTQYF.

The chain carries TRBV27 and TRBJ2-3. The germline V gene has CDR1 MNHEY and CDR2 SMNVEV (reference sequence). The CDR3 spans 13 residues. The CDR3 loop reads CASSRLSTDTQYF.

This chain uses TRBV12-3 or TRBV12-4 with TRBJ1-2; TCRdb gives TRBD1 as the D gene, but with no DNA this cannot be confirmed. This CDR3 region has 12 residues. CDR3 sequence reads: CASSKGNYGYTF.

The chain has TRBV5-1 and TRBJ2-4; TCRdb picks TRBD1, but there is no DNA to check that call. Germline V gene data show CDR1 as SGHRS and CDR2 as YFSETQ. The CDR3 is 17 residues long. The CDR3 protein is CASSVRTGGEAKNIQYF.

V usage is TRBV5-1 and J usage is TRBJ2-7. The CDR3 length is 12 residues. Germline V lookup: CDR1 SGHRS, CDR2 YFSETQ. The CDR3 spells CASSGNYYEQYF.

V usage is TRBV6-5 and J usage is TRBJ2-4; there is no DNA to check the TCRdb D call of TRBD1. Germline CDR1 MNHEY, CDR2 SVGAGI. The CDR3 runs to 16 residues. The CDR3: CASSYSKGTAKNIQYF.

This sequence joins TRBV19 and TRBJ2-1; there is no DNA to check the TCRdb D call of TRBD1. The CDR3 consists of 15 residues. The germline V gene has CDR1 LNHDA and CDR2 SQIVND (reference sequence). The chain's CDR3 is CAIRVPGPHYNEQFF.

The chain recombines TRBV3-1 with TRBJ2-1; TCRdb outputs TRBD1, but without DNA this stays unchecked. The CDR3 sequence is 17 residues long. CDR1 is LGHDT and CDR2 is YNNKEL in the germline V gene (reference sequence). This CDR3 reads CASSQERTLRGLGEQFF.

The chain carries TRBV5-1 and TRBJ2-1. The CDR3 has 12 residues. Germline values: CDR1 SGHRS, CDR2 YFSETQ. This CDR3 reads CASSGYNNEQFF.

The rearrangement links TRBV9 to TRBJ2-3; TCRdb calls TRBD2, which cannot be checked without DNA. The CDR3 runs 15 residues. The V gene's germline CDR1 is SGDLS and CDR2 YYNGEE. CDR3 in amino acids: CASSVGGRVEDTQYF.

The chain is built from TRBV20-1 and TRBJ1-5; checking the TCRdb D call of TRBD1 is not possible without DNA. Germline loops: CDR1 DFQATT, CDR2 SNEGSKA (reference sequence). CDR3 size: 15 residues. CDR3 sequence reads: CSAREGTLSNQPQHF.

This chain joins TRBV20-1 and TRBJ1-1; TCRdb indicates TRBD1, and absent DNA this call remains unverified. Looked up from germline, CDR1 is DFQATT and CDR2 is SNEGSKA (reference sequence). The CDR3 contains 14 residues. The CDR3 sequence: CSARGQNLPTEAFF.

The chain couples TRBV7-3 to TRBJ2-1. This CDR3 has 11 residues. Germline V gene data show CDR1 as SGHTA and CDR2 as FQGTGA. CDR3 loop: CASSFGSEQFF.

The genes are TRBV4-1 and TRBJ1-1; the TCRdb D gene call, TRBD1, has no DNA to confirm it. Germline CDR1 reads MGHRA; CDR2 reads YSYEKL. The CDR3 contains 17 residues. The CDR3 is CASSQGRGQGRSTEAFF.

This sequence joins TRBV3-1 and TRBJ2-5; TCRdb designates TRBD1, a call that cannot be tested without DNA. Germline V lookup: CDR1 LGHDT, CDR2 YNNKEL (reference sequence). The CDR3 is 14 residues long. This CDR3 is CASSPRTPPETQYF.

This rearrangement joins TRBV19 to TRBJ1-1; the D gene TCRdb calls, TRBD1, cannot be checked with no DNA. Germline V gene lookup returns CDR1 LNHDA and CDR2 SQIVND (reference sequence). The CDR3 runs to 14 residues. CDR3: CASSGGTGFTEAFF. Using reference TRBV19 and TRBJ1-1 for the parts outside the CDR3, the full variable domain is DGGITQSPKYLFRKEGQNVTLSCEQNLNHDAMYWYRQDPGQGLRLIYYSQIVNDFQKGDIAEGYSVSREKKESFPLTVTSAQKNPTAFYLCASSGGTGFTEAFFGQGTRLTVV.

The chain has TRBV6-2 or TRBV6-3 and TRBJ1-2. Germline V gene data show CDR1 as MNHEY and CDR2 as SVGEGT. This CDR3 has 14 amino acids. The CDR3 reads CASSYAVRLHGYTF.

Here the CDR3 reads CAWSQALLGEQYF. The chain is built from TRBV30 and TRBJ2-7. The CDR3 is 13 amino acids. The germline V gene encodes CDR1 GTSNPN and CDR2 SVGIG (reference sequence).

This sequence joins TRBV2 and TRBJ2-1; checking the TCRdb D call of TRBD1 is not possible without DNA. Germline CDR1 SNHLY, CDR2 FYNNEI. This CDR3 comprises 14 residues. CDR3 in amino acids: CASSEQGYLAEQFF. The full variable domain, completed using reference TRBV2 and TRBJ2-1, is EPEVTQTPSHQVTQMGQEVILRCVPISNHLYFYWYRQILGQKVEFLVSFYNNEISEKSEIFDDQFSVERPDGSNFTLKIRSTKLEDSAMYFCASSEQGYLAEQFFGPGTRLTVL.

The rearrangement joins TRBV27 to TRBJ1-6. CDR1 MNHEY and CDR2 SMNVEV come from the germline V gene (reference sequence). This CDR3 has 16 amino acids. CDR3 in amino acids: CASSLGGPGGNSPLHF.